What follows are 29 T cell receptor beta chains derived from one specimen sequenced in a study of cytomegalovirus exposure and HLA in healthy donors (dated by TCRdb to 2015 to 2018). The library was built by means of the immunoSEQ multiplex PCR assay. The table comes from immuneACCESS by way of TCRdb, which keeps in-frame sequences with V and J called. Part of the clones is missing from these tables; in studies checked, under half for an unresolved V gene and the rest for unknown reasons. Across this sample there are more than 250,000 clones, with about nine tenths seen only once. The biggest ten clones account for just over 3% of the sample. Material: PBMCs. The receptors derive from a woman between 25 and 40 years old in good health and CMV-seronegative.

Here the CDR3 DNA reads TGTGCCAGCAGCGGGGAGGGGCCCGGGGAGCTGTTTTTT. Amino acid sequence: CASSGEGPGELFF. The chain carries TRBV9 and TRBJ2-2; TRBD2 matches 7 bases. The length of the CDR3 is 13 residues. V was pared by 3 bases and J by 6 bases, with 2 bases of the junction left unmatched. Germline values: CDR1 SGDLS, CDR2 YYNGEE.

V gene TRBV4-1 combines with J gene TRBJ2-5; D may be TRBD2 (6 bases). V was pared by 4 bases and J by 4 bases, with 10 bases between. The length of the CDR3 is 13 residues. The germline V gene has CDR1 MGHRA and CDR2 YSYEKL. CDR3 region: CASSRGGAETQYF. CDR3 coding DNA: TGCGCCAGCAGCCGCGGAGGGGCAGAGACCCAGTACTTC.

The chain recombines TRBV6-5 with TRBJ2-1; TRBD2 is a possible D gene (7 bases). CDR3 length: 15 amino acids. Between the trimmed V and J ends, which lost 5 bases and 8 bases, there was a span of 19 bases. Looked up from germline, CDR1 is MNHEY and CDR2 is SVGAGI. The CDR3 is CASSPLRGAQDEQFF. The CDR3 nucleotides read TGTGCCAGCAGTCCACTCCGGGGGGCGCAGGATGAGCAGTTCTTC.

The rearrangement uses TRBV27 and TRBJ1-2; TRBD1 aligns across 8 bases. The length of the CDR3 is 14 residues. The V gene end was trimmed by 4 bases and the J gene end by 7 bases; junction bases not matched to a gene: 8. The germline CDR1 and CDR2 sequences are MNHEY and SMNVEV (reference sequence). The CDR3 reads CASSSLQGAGGYTF. DNA for the CDR3: TGTGCCAGCAGTTCCCTGCAGGGGGCTGGTGGCTACACCTTC.

This clone came up once. The chain links TRBV28 to TRBJ2-7; 11 nucleotides agree with TRBD2. V lost 3 bases, J lost 3 bases, and 4 bases stayed unmatched. The CDR3 runs to 15 residues. CDR1 is MDHEN, CDR2 SYDVKM, per germline. This CDR3 reads CASSFRTSGYYEQYF. The CDR3 nucleotides are TGTGCCAGCAGTTTCCGGACTAGCGGGTACTACGAGCAGTACTTC.

This clone has only a few counts. The chain combines TRBV6-1 with TRBJ2-7; no firm D call. With 8 bases removed from V and 3 bases from J, the gap between germline ends came to 17 bases. CDR1 MNHNS and CDR2 SASEGT come from the germline V gene. This CDR3 has 14 amino acids. The CDR3 DNA is TGTGCCAGCTGTGTCAGCGACTTGGGCTACGAGCAGTACTTC. Translating it yields CASCVSDLGYEQYF.

The chain combines TRBV5-4 with TRBJ1-1, with D maybe TRBD1 (5 bases). With 4 bases removed from V and 7 bases from J, the gap between germline ends came to 11 bases. The CDR3 spans 12 residues. Per germline, CDR1 SGHNT and CDR2 YYREEE (reference sequence). The CDR3 sequence is CASSPGGSEAFF. DNA for the CDR3: TGTGCCAGCAGCCCGGGGGGGAGTGAAGCTTTCTTT.

This clone was recorded once. The gene calls are TRBV5-1 and TRBJ2-5, with 8 bases matching TRBD1. V was pared by 1 base and J by 4 bases, with 6 bases of the junction left unmatched. The germline V gene encodes CDR1 SGHRS and CDR2 YFSETQ. CDR3 length: 15 residues. For the CDR3, the DNA is TGCGCCAGCAGCTTGCGGCAGGGGGCTTCAGAGACCCAGTACTTC. As protein: CASSLRQGASETQYF.

The chain uses TRBV28 and TRBJ2-2; the match to TRBD2 covers 8 bases. CDR1 and CDR2 (germline): MDHEN, SYDVKM. After removal of 3 bases from V and 4 bases from J, the junction contained 7 bases not matched to a gene. This CDR3 has 16 residues. In nucleotides, the CDR3 is TGTGCCAGCAGTTTCCTCAGCGGGAGCGGCACCGGGGAGCTGTTTTTT. Amino acid sequence: CASSFLSGSGTGELFF.

CDR3 bases: TGTGCCAACCCAGGAAACACCGGGGAGCTGTTTTTT. It codes for CANPGNTGELFF. This chain uses TRBV28 with TRBJ2-2, with D uncertain. The CDR3 length is 12 residues. Germline V gene sequence: CDR1 MDHEN, CDR2 SYDVKM. The V end was cut by 10 bases, the J end by 2 bases, with 8 bases between.

The genes are TRBV28 and TRBJ2-1; D perhaps matches TRBD1 (5 bases). CDR1 and CDR2 from the germline V gene are MDHEN and SYDVKM. The CDR3 runs to 15 residues. V dropped 5 bases and J dropped 3 bases, with 14 bases sitting between them. The CDR3 region has the DNA TGTGCCAGCAGTCAAACAGGTAGATTCTACAATGAGCAGTTCTTC. Its translation: CASSQTGRFYNEQFF.

CDR3 protein: CASSLDTYYEQYF. The CDR3 DNA follows: TGTGCCAGCAGCTTAGACACCTACTACGAGCAGTACTTC. The V and J genes are TRBV7-2 and TRBJ2-7; D uncertain. Germline V gene data show CDR1 as SGHTA and CDR2 as FQGNSA. Trimming took off 1 base at V and 3 bases at J, with 7 bases between the two ends. The length of the CDR3 is 13 residues.

This sequence joins TRBV4-1 and TRBJ2-2; D is perhaps TRBD1 or TRBD2 (6 bases each). Germline CDR1 reads MGHRA; CDR2 reads YSYEKL. The CDR3 has 15 residues. V was cut by 4 bases and J by 0 bases, with 9 bases left in between. CDR3 bases: TGCGCCAGCAGCCCGGGGGACACGAACACCGGGGAGCTGTTTTTT. As protein: CASSPGDTNTGELFF.

J is TRBJ2-7 and V is TRBV2, with 9 bases lining up with TRBD2. Trimming removed 6 bases from V and 4 bases from J; junction bases left unmatched: 7. Looked up from germline, CDR1 is SNHLY and CDR2 is FYNNEI. This CDR3 comprises 14 residues. For the CDR3, the DNA is TGTGCCAGCAGGTCCCCTAGCGGGGAATACGAGCAGTACTTC. Translating gives CASRSPSGEYEQYF.

The chain combines TRBV4-1 with TRBJ2-7; no clear D. The CDR3 has 15 residues. Germline CDR1 MGHRA, CDR2 YSYEKL. Trimming took 1 base from V and 2 from J, leaving 12 bases between them. For the CDR3, the DNA is TGCGCCAGCAGCCAAGCGCTAGTCACCCCCTACGAGCAGTACTTC. Translated: CASSQALVTPYEQYF.

To note about this clone: Additional DNA sequences in this sample encode the identical CDR3. The V call is TRBV11-2, the J call TRBJ2-7; tentatively, D is TRBD1 (5 bases). This CDR3 comprises 14 residues. The V and J ends lost 3 bases and 2 bases respectively, with 11 bases between them. CDR1 and CDR2 from the germline V gene are SGHAT and FQNNGV. The CDR3 DNA reads TGTGCCAGCAGCTTTGGTCAGGGCCCCTACGAGCAGTACTTC. It yields the protein CASSFGQGPYEQYF.

CDR3 nucleotide sequence: TGTGCCAGCAGCGTAGTTGGAGACCTGGGGACTGAAGCTTTCTTT. This encodes CASSVVGDLGTEAFF. The V and J genes are TRBV9 and TRBJ1-1; the D is unclear. The ends were cut back, 0 bases at V and 5 bases at J, with 14 bases in the middle. Germline V lookup: CDR1 SGDLS, CDR2 YYNGEE. The CDR3 has 15 residues.

The chain recombines TRBV14 with TRBJ2-3; 9 positions agree with TRBD2. V lost 3 bases, J lost 3 bases, and 4 bases stayed unmatched. Germline CDR1 and CDR2: SGHDN and FVKESK. The CDR3 loop spans 15 amino acids. The CDR3: CASSHRLAETDTQYF. CDR3 sequence (DNA): TGTGCCAGCAGCCATCGACTAGCGGAGACAGATACGCAGTATTTT. The full variable domain, with the rest looked up from reference TRBV14 and TRBJ2-3, is EAGVTQFPSHSVIEKGQTVTLRCDPISGHDNLYWYRRVMGKEIKFLLHFVKESKQDESGMPNNRFLAERTGGTYSTLKVQPAELEDSGVYFCASSHRLAETDTQYFGPGTRLTVL.

A note on this clone: Different DNA sequences within this sample yield the same CDR3. The chain employs TRBV9 and TRBJ2-7; TRBD2 aligns across 11 bases. Germline assignment: CDR1 SGDLS and CDR2 YYNGEE. CDR3 length: 15 amino acids. V shed 0 bases and J 4 bases; nucleotides not matched to a gene: 3. CDR3 loop: CASSVGLAGGYEQYF. For the CDR3, the DNA is TGTGCCAGCAGCGTAGGCCTAGCGGGAGGTTACGAGCAGTACTTC.

This clone has more than one count but fewer than ten. The rearrangement joins TRBV7-2 to TRBJ1-1; D not certain. Trimming removed 5 bases at V and 3 bases at J, with 10 bases between. CDR3 length equals 13 residues. Germline V gene lookup returns CDR1 SGHTA and CDR2 FQGNSA. CDR3 nucleotide sequence: TGTGCCAGCAGCGCTAGTATCCACACTGAAGCTTTCTTT. Amino acids: CASSASIHTEAFF.

The chain links TRBV27 to TRBJ2-7; tentatively, D is TRBD2 (5 bases). V was clipped by 6 bases and J by 6 bases, with 9 bases between them. Looked up from germline, CDR1 is MNHEY and CDR2 is SMNVEV (reference sequence). The CDR3 is made up of 11 amino acids. The CDR3 DNA reads TGTGCCAGCAGCCGAGGGCTCGAGCAGTACTTC. Translation: CASSRGLEQYF.

The chain carries TRBV6-5 and TRBJ1-2; 11 bases map to TRBD1. The CDR3 runs 14 residues. J gave up 4 bases and V 5 bases, and 3 bases lay outside the gene matches. Per germline, CDR1 MNHEY and CDR2 SVGAGI. The DNA of the CDR3 is TGTGCCAGCAGTCTCGGACAGGGGGCCTATGGCTACACCTTC. This codes for CASSLGQGAYGYTF.

This rearrangement joins TRBV5-6 to TRBJ1-3; tentatively, D is TRBD1 (6 bases). Trimming stripped 3 bases from V and 0 bases from J, with 10 bases between. The CDR3 contains 15 residues. In germline, CDR1 is SGHDT, CDR2 YYEEEE. The CDR3 region is CASSSTGNSGNTIYF. CDR3 in DNA: TGTGCCAGCAGCTCAACAGGGAACTCTGGAAACACCATATATTTT.

The chain carries TRBV9 and TRBJ2-2; no reliable D call. Germline CDR1 and CDR2: SGDLS and YYNGEE. The CDR3 spans 14 residues. V shed 3 bases and J shed 1 base, with 7 bases lying between them. This CDR3 reads CASSGQRNTGELFF. The CDR3 bases are TGTGCCAGCAGCGGCCAGAGGAACACCGGGGAGCTGTTTTTT.

V and J are TRBV2 and TRBJ2-7, with unresolved D. The length of the CDR3 is 14 residues. V dropped 9 bases and J dropped 2 bases, with 17 bases sitting between them. Germline CDR1 is SNHLY and CDR2 is FYNNEI. CDR3 bases: TGTGCCAGTCAAGGAATGGGAAGCACCTACGAGCAGTACTTC. Encoded protein: CASQGMGSTYEQYF.

In this sample, this clone turned up once. The chain employs TRBV4-2 and TRBJ2-7; D is perhaps TRBD2 (6 bases). Germline V gene data show CDR1 as LGHNA and CDR2 as YNFKEQ. Deletions cut 6 bases from V and 0 bases from J, with 15 bases between. This CDR3 is built from 15 residues. The CDR3 nucleotides read TGTGCCAGCAGTTCCGATTGGGACTCCTCCTACGAGCAGTACTTC. Its protein is CASSSDWDSSYEQYF.

The chain combines TRBV19 with TRBJ2-1, with 12 bases lining up with TRBD2. V lost 9 bases to trimming and J lost 9 bases; unmatched junction nucleotides: 9. Germline V gene lookup returns CDR1 LNHDA and CDR2 SQIVND (reference sequence). The CDR3 spans 14 residues. CDR3 DNA: TGTGCCAGCAGTGCTAGCGGGAGGGCCGGTGAGCAGTTCTTC. It specifies CASSASGRAGEQFF.

The CDR3 protein is CASKGRDAYSYEQYF. Here the CDR3 DNA reads TGTGCCAGCAAAGGGAGGGACGCATACTCCTACGAGCAGTACTTC. The gene calls are TRBV6-6 and TRBJ2-7; 7 nucleotides align to TRBD2. Per the germline V gene, CDR1 is MNHNY and CDR2 is SVGAGI (reference sequence). The CDR3 sequence is 15 residues long. The trim removed 7 bases at V and 0 bases at J, leaving 9 bases unmatched.

This chain connects TRBV4-3 to TRBJ1-2; 8 bases match TRBD1. Per germline, CDR1 LGHNA and CDR2 YSLEER. CDR3 length equals 14 residues. V dropped 4 bases and J dropped 2; count of bases not matched to a gene: 3. CDR3 nucleotide sequence: TGCGCCAGCAGCCCGGGACAGGAAAACTATGGCTACACCTTC. Protein: CASSPGQENYGYTF.